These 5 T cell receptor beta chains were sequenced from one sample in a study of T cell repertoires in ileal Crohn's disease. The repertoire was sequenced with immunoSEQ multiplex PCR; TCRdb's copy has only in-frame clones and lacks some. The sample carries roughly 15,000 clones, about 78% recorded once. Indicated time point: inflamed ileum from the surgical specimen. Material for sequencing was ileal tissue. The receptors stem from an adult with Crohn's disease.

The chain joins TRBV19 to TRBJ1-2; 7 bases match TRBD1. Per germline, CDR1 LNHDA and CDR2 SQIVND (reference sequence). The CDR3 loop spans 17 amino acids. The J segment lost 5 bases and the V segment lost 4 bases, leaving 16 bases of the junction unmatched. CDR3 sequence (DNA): TGTGCCAGTAGTAAAAGGAGCGGTCCGGCAGGGGGGTATGGCTACACCTTC. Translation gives CASSKRSGPAGGYGYTF.

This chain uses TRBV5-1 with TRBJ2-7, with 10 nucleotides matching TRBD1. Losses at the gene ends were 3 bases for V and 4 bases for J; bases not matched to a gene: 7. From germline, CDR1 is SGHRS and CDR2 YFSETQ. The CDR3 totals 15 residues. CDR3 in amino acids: CASSSGTGVLYEQYF. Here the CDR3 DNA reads TGCGCCAGCAGCTCCGGGACAGGGGTTCTATACGAGCAGTACTTC.

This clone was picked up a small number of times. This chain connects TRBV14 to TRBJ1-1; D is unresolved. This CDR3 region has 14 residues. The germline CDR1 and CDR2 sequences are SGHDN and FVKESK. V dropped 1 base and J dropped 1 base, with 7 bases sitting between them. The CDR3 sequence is CASSQGWGNTEAFF. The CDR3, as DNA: TGTGCCAGCAGCCAAGGATGGGGGAACACTGAAGCTTTCTTT.

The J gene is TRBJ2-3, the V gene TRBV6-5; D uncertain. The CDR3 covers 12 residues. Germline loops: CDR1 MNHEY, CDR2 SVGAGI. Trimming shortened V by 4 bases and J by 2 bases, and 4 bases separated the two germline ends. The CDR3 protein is CASSSYTDTQYF. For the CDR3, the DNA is TGTGCCAGCAGTTCCTACACAGATACGCAGTATTTT.

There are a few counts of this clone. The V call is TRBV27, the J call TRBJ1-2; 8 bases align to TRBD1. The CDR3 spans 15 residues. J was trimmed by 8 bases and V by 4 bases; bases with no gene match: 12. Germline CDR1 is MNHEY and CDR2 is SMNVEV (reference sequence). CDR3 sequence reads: CASSSTGQGLSGYTF. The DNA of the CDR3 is TGTGCCAGCAGTTCCACCGGACAGGGCCTCTCCGGCTACACCTTC.